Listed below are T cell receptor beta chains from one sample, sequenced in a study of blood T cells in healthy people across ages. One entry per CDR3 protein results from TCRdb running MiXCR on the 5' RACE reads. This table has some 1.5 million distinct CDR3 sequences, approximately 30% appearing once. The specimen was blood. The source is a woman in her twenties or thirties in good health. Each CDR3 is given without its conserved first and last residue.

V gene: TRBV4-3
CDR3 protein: ASSQETGATNEKLF

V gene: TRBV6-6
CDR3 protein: ASSAAGPLTQPQH

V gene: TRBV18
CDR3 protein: ASSPLPRERAEAF

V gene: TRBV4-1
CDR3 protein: ASSRLGLAVETQY

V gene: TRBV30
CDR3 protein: AWSVTLTGANVLT

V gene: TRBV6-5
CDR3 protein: ASSYSAGSDFETQY

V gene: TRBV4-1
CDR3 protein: ASSQDQGYEPQH

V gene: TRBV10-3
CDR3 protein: AISDDRISKDTQY

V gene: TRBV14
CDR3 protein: ASSQEEGLAGFYNEQF

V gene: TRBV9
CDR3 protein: ASSSGGGAPSSEQY

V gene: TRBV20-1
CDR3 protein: SARARGLAGGETQY

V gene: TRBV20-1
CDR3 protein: SATGQTINQPQH

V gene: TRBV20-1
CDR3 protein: SAKGAPKETQY

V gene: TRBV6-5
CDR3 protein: ASSYFGSGYEQY

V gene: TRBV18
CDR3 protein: ASASGPYDQETQY

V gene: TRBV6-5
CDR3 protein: ASSYSNGGYT

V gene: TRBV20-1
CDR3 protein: SAARGGADTQY

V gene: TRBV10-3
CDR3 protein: VSSGDHTEAF

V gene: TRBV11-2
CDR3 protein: ASSSGTKSVPDTQY

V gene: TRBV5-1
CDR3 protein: ANSPDGGKNIQY

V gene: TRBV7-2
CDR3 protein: ASSSKTGILYNEQF

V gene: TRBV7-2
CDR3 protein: ASSRSPRGSGNEKLF

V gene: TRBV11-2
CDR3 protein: ASSAGTRTDTQY

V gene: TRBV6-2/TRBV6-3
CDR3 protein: ASSYNRRRQQGPNYGYT

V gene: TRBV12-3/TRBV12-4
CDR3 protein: ASSIFDPDTQY

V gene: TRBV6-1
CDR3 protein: ASSDGLAANNEQF